The entry that follows covers one TCR beta chain sequence. There is no known antigen for this receptor. No much larger clonotype is one base removed from it; base qualities were not supplied. The protocol used for the library was the immunoSEQ multiplex PCR assay. Regarding the original processing steps: To diagnose cytomegalovirus status from the catalog of TCR beta chain sequences, a statistical classification framework was built. TCRdb limited this immuneACCESS table to in-frame rearrangements with V and J called. A share of clones is missing; checked studies link under half to unresolved V genes, and the rest is unexplained. The DNA was the basis for D and trimming; V, J and clone size are from that table. For this sample the table gives 110,000 to 150,000 clones, of which 84% were detected only once. Of the sample, 1.4% to 1.5% falls within the top ten clones. The record originates from a study of cytomegalovirus exposure and HLA in healthy donors (dated by TCRdb to the late 2010s). About the study as a whole: The 500 to 800 repertoires of the first cohort and the 95 to 150 validation repertoires were produced on the same platform, according to a later analysis. The study aimed to test whether signatures of past pathogen exposure could be identified by cataloging public T cell receptors. In addition to the first cohort of 500 to 850 subjects, a separate validation cohort of approximately 130 different subjects was used. The study combined high-throughput TCR immunosequencing, statistical association of individual TCRs with disease status, and machine learning to predict cytomegalovirus infection status.

The donors were included in the validation cohort of over a hundred subjects, a group kept apart from the approximately 670-subject first cohort. Paper-wide results and their limitations: The validation cohort had no HLA typing available for a later analysis, so co-occurrence within that cohort was assessed over all 120 or so repertoires. In both the original and validation cohorts, the classifier was reported to diagnose cytomegalovirus status with high specificity and sensitivity. The study listed 170 or so TCR beta chains as associated with cytomegalovirus. The authors suggested that the approach could potentially be generalized to other disease states and immunological phenotypes. Of the cluster scores, around 95% were above 0 in a later analysis, which found that TCRs clustered in the first cohort also tended to co-occur in the 95 to 150 validation repertoires. A few of the identified cytomegalovirus-associated TCR beta chains were confirmed in vitro to be specific for cytomegalovirus antigens. Across donors, most TCR sequences were observed very rarely, whereas some public TCRs were present in many individuals.

Relative to germline, V is 6 bases shorter and J is 7 bases shorter, with 12 bases between their ends. The CDR3 sequence holds 12 residues, the cysteine and phenylalanine included. The only DNA kept is the CDR3, 36 bases in frame from the first base. For CDR1 and CDR2, the germline V gene lists SNHLY and FYNNEI. The TCR comes from a woman in her twenties or thirties in good health and CMV-seronegative. The chain couples TRBV2 to TRBJ1-2; perhaps TRBD1 is the D gene, with 5 bases matching. The sample was PBMCs. The DNA is TGTGCCAGCAGCGGCCAGGGATTTGGCTACACCTTC. Its protein product is CASSGQGFGYTF.